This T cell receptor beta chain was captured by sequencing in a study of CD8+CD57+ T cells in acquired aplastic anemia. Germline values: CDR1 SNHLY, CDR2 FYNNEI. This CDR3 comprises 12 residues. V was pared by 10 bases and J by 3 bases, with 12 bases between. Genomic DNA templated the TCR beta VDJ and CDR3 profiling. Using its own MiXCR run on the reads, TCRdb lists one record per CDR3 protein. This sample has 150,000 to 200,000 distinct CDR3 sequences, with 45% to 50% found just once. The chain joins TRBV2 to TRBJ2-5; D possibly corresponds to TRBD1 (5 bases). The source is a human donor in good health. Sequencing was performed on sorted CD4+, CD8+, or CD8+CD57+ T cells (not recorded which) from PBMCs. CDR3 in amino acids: CATQAKKETQYF. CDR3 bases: TGTGCCACACAGGCAAAGAAAGAGACCCAGTACTTC.